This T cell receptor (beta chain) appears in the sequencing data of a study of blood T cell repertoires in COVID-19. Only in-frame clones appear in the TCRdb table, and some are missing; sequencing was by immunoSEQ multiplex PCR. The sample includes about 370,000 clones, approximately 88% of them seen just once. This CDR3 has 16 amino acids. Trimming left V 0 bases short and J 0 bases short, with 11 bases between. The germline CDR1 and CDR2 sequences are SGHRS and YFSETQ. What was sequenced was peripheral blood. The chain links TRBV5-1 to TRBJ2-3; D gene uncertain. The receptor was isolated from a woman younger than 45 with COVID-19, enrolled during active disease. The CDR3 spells CASSLGISTSTDTQYF. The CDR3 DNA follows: TGCGCCAGCAGCTTGGGCATAAGTACTAGCACAGATACGCAGTATTTT.